The 30 T cell receptor beta chains in this list originate from one sample, sequenced in a study of cytomegalovirus exposure and HLA in healthy donors. Primers included in the PCR were 60 Vbeta and 13 Jbeta primers. Method: immunoSEQ multiplex PCR; TCRdb's copy keeps in-frame clones and lacks some. The sample includes some 160,000 clones, nearly 85% of them seen just once. The sequencing input was PBMCs. Receptors originate from a male donor in good health and CMV-seronegative.

This clone has only one observation. The V call is TRBV11-1, the J call TRBJ2-2; the match to TRBD1 covers 9 bases. The CDR3 covers 17 residues. Per germline, CDR1 SGHAT and CDR2 FQDESV (reference sequence). With V trimmed by 5 bases and J by 6 bases, 13 bases remained unmatched. CDR3 nucleotide sequence: TGTGCCAGCAGCCGAGAGGCCGGGACAGGGAGGGCCGGGGAGCTGTTTTTT. It translates to CASSREAGTGRAGELFF.

The V and J genes are TRBV19 and TRBJ1-2, with D possibly matching TRBD1 (6 bases). Trimming stripped 10 bases from V and 6 bases from J, with 18 bases between. This CDR3 is 13 amino acids long. CDR1 is LNHDA and CDR2 is SQIVND in the germline V gene (reference sequence). The CDR3 reads CAIRPTGADGYTF. The CDR3 region has the DNA TGTGCCATCCGACCGACAGGTGCAGATGGCTACACCTTC.

The rearrangement joins TRBV28 to TRBJ1-1; no reliable D call. The CDR3 totals 14 residues. V was clipped by 7 bases and J by 1 base, with 13 bases between them. Germline-derived CDR1 and CDR2 are MDHEN and SYDVKM. In nucleotides, the CDR3 is TGTGCCAGCACCACGCATAGCGGGAACACTGAAGCTTTCTTT. This sequence encodes CASTTHSGNTEAFF.

CDR3 loop: CASSWGVLQPQHF. As DNA, the CDR3 is TGTGCCAGCAGCTGGGGGGTTCTTCAGCCCCAGCATTTT. The chain combines TRBV5-5 with TRBJ1-5; tentatively, D is TRBD1 (5 bases). Germline CDR1 SGHKS, CDR2 YYEKEE (reference sequence). The CDR3 has 13 amino acids. Trimming stripped 3 bases from V and 6 bases from J, with 10 bases between.

The V and J genes are TRBV7-2 and TRBJ1-1; D gene uncertain. Per germline, CDR1 SGHTA and CDR2 FQGNSA. CDR3 length: 14 amino acids. V gave up 0 bases and J gave up 1 base, with 6 bases separating them. This CDR3 reads CASSLARENTEAFF. The CDR3, as DNA: TGTGCCAGCAGCTTAGCCCGGGAGAACACTGAAGCTTTCTTT.

The chain carries TRBV6-6 and TRBJ2-7; the D gene is possibly TRBD2 (6 bases). CDR3 length: 15 amino acids. V was trimmed by 5 bases and J by 1 base, leaving 15 bases between them. Germline V gives CDR1 MNHNY, CDR2 SVGAGI (reference sequence). The CDR3 sequence: CASSTYRDFSYEQYF. CDR3 DNA sequence: TGTGCCAGCAGTACATACCGGGACTTTTCCTACGAGCAGTACTTC.

The chain has TRBV7-9 and TRBJ1-6; D gene uncertain. The germline V gene has CDR1 SEHNR and CDR2 FQNEAQ (reference sequence). Trimming took off 5 bases at V and 7 bases at J, with 3 bases between the two ends. The CDR3 contains 11 residues. The CDR3 is CASSRNSPLHF. The CDR3 DNA follows: TGTGCCAGCAGCCGGAATTCACCCCTCCACTTT.

CDR3 bases: TGTGCCAGCAGCTTGGCCAGATATGGCTACACCTTC. It is translated as CASSLARYGYTF. The rearrangement links TRBV5-8 to TRBJ1-2; D not certain. The CDR3 is 12 residues long. Looked up from germline, CDR1 is SGHTS and CDR2 is YDEGEE. The V gene lost 0 bases and the J gene lost 5 bases, with 5 bases spanning the gap.

J is TRBJ1-1 and V is TRBV9, with D maybe TRBD1 (5 bases). Trimming pared 3 bases from V and 1 base from J, leaving 13 bases between. This CDR3 comprises 15 residues. In germline, CDR1 is SGDLS, CDR2 YYNGEE. CDR3 protein: CASSAITGTNTEAFF. The CDR3 coding sequence is TGTGCCAGCAGCGCTATTACAGGAACGAACACTGAAGCTTTCTTT.

The chain couples TRBV6-4 to TRBJ2-7, with TRBD1 as a possible D gene (7 bases). V gave up 3 bases and J gave up 7 bases, with 13 bases separating them. In germline, CDR1 is MRHNA, CDR2 SNTAGT. This CDR3 region has 13 residues. CDR3 DNA sequence: TGTGCCAGCAGTGAGGCAGGGGGAGGAGAGCAGTACTTC. Amino acids: CASSEAGGGEQYF.

The V call is TRBV7-2, the J call TRBJ2-1, with D possibly matching TRBD2 (7 bases). V was trimmed by 6 bases and J by 4 bases, leaving 19 bases between them. This CDR3 is 16 amino acids long. In germline, CDR1 is SGHTA, CDR2 FQGNSA. The CDR3 bases are TGTGCCAGCAGACCTCAAGGGGGGGGCCGGTACAATGAGCAGTTCTTC. This codes for CASRPQGGGRYNEQFF.

The CDR3 DNA reads as TGTGCCAGCACGGAGACTCCCTACAATGAGCAGTTCTTC. It codes for CASTETPYNEQFF. This chain uses TRBV6-1 with TRBJ2-1; D ambiguous. Per the germline V gene, CDR1 is MNHNS and CDR2 is SASEGT. V shed 7 bases and J shed 2 bases, with 9 bases lying between them. This CDR3 has 13 residues.

The chain couples TRBV4-1 to TRBJ1-1; TRBD1 might be the D (5 bases). V gave up 2 bases and J gave up 1 base, with 11 bases separating them. Germline CDR1 and CDR2: MGHRA and YSYEKL. The length of the CDR3 is 15 residues. CDR3 region: CASSQFPTENTEAFF. The DNA of the CDR3 is TGCGCCAGCAGCCAATTTCCGACAGAGAACACTGAAGCTTTCTTT.

V gene TRBV5-1 combines with J gene TRBJ2-7; 8 nucleotides agree with TRBD2. V lost 0 bases to trimming and J lost 5 bases; unmatched junction nucleotides: 7. This CDR3 is built from 15 residues. CDR1 is SGHRS, CDR2 YFSETQ, per germline. The CDR3 DNA follows: TGCGCCAGCAGCTTGGATGAGCGGGAGTTTGACGAGCAGTACTTC. Protein: CASSLDEREFDEQYF.

The CDR3 reads CASSPGSTDRHF. The CDR3 DNA sequence: TGTGCCAGCAGTCCAGGTTCTACCGATCGACATTTT. The chain couples TRBV6-1 to TRBJ1-5; D gene uncertain. This CDR3 contains 12 residues. V dropped 5 bases and J dropped 16 bases, with 18 bases sitting between them. Germline CDR1 and CDR2: MNHNS and SASEGT.

The chain carries TRBV10-3 and TRBJ2-1; TRBD2 aligns across 11 bases. CDR1 ENHRY and CDR2 SYGVKD come from the germline V gene. J gave up 4 bases and V 7 bases, and 3 bases lay outside the gene matches. This CDR3 comprises 14 residues. The CDR3 DNA follows: TGTGCCATCAAGGGACTAGCGGAGTACAATGAGCAGTTCTTC. The encoded protein is CAIKGLAEYNEQFF.

The CDR3 nucleotides read TGTGCCAGCATCATTAAGGGAGGCGAGCAGTACTTC. Protein product: CASIIKGGEQYF. V gene TRBV2 combines with J gene TRBJ2-7; possible D gene TRBD2, 6 bases. V dropped 7 bases and J dropped 6 bases, with 13 bases sitting between them. CDR1 and CDR2 from the germline V gene are SNHLY and FYNNEI. The CDR3 is 12 amino acids.

V usage is TRBV5-1 and J usage is TRBJ2-7, with TRBD2 as a possible D gene (5 bases). CDR3 length equals 15 residues. Germline V gene sequence: CDR1 SGHRS, CDR2 YFSETQ. With 4 bases removed from V and 3 bases from J, the gap between germline ends came to 17 bases. CDR3 sequence reads: CASSPDSKMDYEQYF. CDR3 in DNA: TGCGCCAGCAGCCCGGACTCGAAGATGGACTACGAGCAGTACTTC.

The genes are TRBV28 and TRBJ1-4; TRBD1 is a possible D gene (6 bases). Germline lookup yields CDR1 MDHEN and CDR2 SYDVKM. This CDR3 spans 15 amino acids. With 8 bases removed from V and 4 bases from J, the gap between germline ends came to 17 bases. The chain's CDR3 is CASSPRGMSNEKLFF. The CDR3 bases are TGTGCCAGCTCCCCAAGGGGGATGAGTAATGAAAAACTGTTTTTT.

V is TRBV5-5 and J is TRBJ1-4, with 7 bases matching TRBD1. This CDR3 region has 14 residues. The trim removed 3 bases at V and 8 bases at J, leaving 7 bases unmatched. The germline gives CDR1 SGHKS, CDR2 YYEKEE (reference sequence). The CDR3 nucleotides read TGTGCCAGCAGCTCCGGGACAGAGGCCGAAAAACTGTTTTTT. Translation: CASSSGTEAEKLFF.

This sequence joins TRBV2 and TRBJ1-1; D is uncertain. There are 14 residues in the CDR3. Between the trimmed V and J ends, which lost 4 bases and 11 bases, there was a span of 20 bases. Germline CDR1 and CDR2: SNHLY and FYNNEI. In DNA, the CDR3 is TGTGCCAGCAGTGTATTTTTAGTAGAGAACGGGGCTTTCTTT. Translating it yields CASSVFLVENGAFF.

This clone appeared a few times. This chain uses TRBV4-3 with TRBJ2-3, with 8 bases aligning to TRBD1. With 4 bases clipped from V and 6 bases from J, the junction kept 9 bases outside the gene matches. Germline-derived CDR1 and CDR2 are LGHNA and YSLEER. CDR3 size: 15 residues. CDR3 protein: CASSRFGQGGDTQYF. CDR3 bases: TGCGCCAGCAGCCGCTTCGGACAGGGTGGGGATACGCAGTATTTT.

The rearrangement links TRBV7-9 to TRBJ2-1; possibly TRBD2 for D (6 bases). CDR3 length: 16 amino acids. V was clipped by 5 bases and J by 0 bases, with 14 bases between them. Germline V gene sequence: CDR1 SEHNR, CDR2 FQNEAQ (reference sequence). Here the CDR3 reads CASSPLSGVSYNEQFF. In DNA, the CDR3 is TGTGCCAGCAGCCCCCTGTCGGGGGTCTCCTACAATGAGCAGTTCTTC.

A single count supports this clone. This sequence joins TRBV6-6 and TRBJ2-1, with D possibly matching TRBD1 (7 bases). Germline CDR1 is MNHNY and CDR2 is SVGAGI (reference sequence). CDR3 length: 16 amino acids. The V end lost 3 bases, the J end lost 8 bases, and 20 bases lay between the germline ends. This CDR3 reads CASSYFVQGGFDEQFF. The CDR3 region has the DNA TGTGCCAGCAGTTATTTCGTCCAGGGGGGCTTCGATGAGCAGTTCTTC.

The chain combines TRBV4-1 with TRBJ1-2; no clear D gene. The CDR3 loop spans 15 amino acids. V was shortened by 2 bases and J by 8 bases, with 18 bases between the two germline ends. CDR1 and CDR2 from the germline V gene are MGHRA and YSYEKL. The CDR3 DNA sequence: TGCGCCAGCAGCCAATTCTTTGAGGGAAAAGGGGGCTACACCTTC. Translated: CASSQFFEGKGGYTF.

Written as DNA, the CDR3 is TGTGCCAGCAGCCAAGTTGTCGGGACAGGGTTCTACGAGCAGTACTTC. Amino acids: CASSQVVGTGFYEQYF. The chain carries TRBV4-2 and TRBJ2-5; 9 positions match TRBD1. The better agreement between TRBJ2-7 and the DNA end casts doubt on the J call. Germline CDR1 LGHNA, CDR2 YNFKEQ. The CDR3 has 16 residues.

The rearrangement links TRBV7-9 to TRBJ2-3; D not resolved. The V end lost 6 bases, the J end lost 2 bases, and 9 bases lay between the germline ends. Germline V gene lookup returns CDR1 SEHNR and CDR2 FQNEAQ (reference sequence). The CDR3 covers 13 residues. The CDR3 loop is CASRHPHTDTQYF. CDR3 DNA: TGTGCCAGCAGGCATCCACACACAGATACGCAGTATTTT.

This chain connects TRBV19 to TRBJ1-5; D ambiguous. The CDR3 covers 13 residues. Trimming removed 1 base from V and 7 bases from J, with 8 bases in between. Germline V lookup: CDR1 LNHDA, CDR2 SQIVND (reference sequence). The DNA for the CDR3 is TGTGCCAGTAGTATAGGGTCCCGGCAGCCCCAGCATTTT. This encodes CASSIGSRQPQHF.

V is TRBV18 and J is TRBJ1-1; D unclear. Germline V gene sequence: CDR1 KGHSH, CDR2 LQKENI. Trimming took off 5 bases at V and 4 bases at J, with 17 bases between the two ends. This CDR3 is 15 amino acids long. The CDR3 loop is CASSTSLGWSTEAFF. In DNA, the CDR3 is TGTGCCAGCTCAACTTCACTCGGGTGGTCCACTGAAGCTTTCTTT. The variable domain in full, completed from reference TRBV18 and TRBJ1-1, reads NAGVMQNPRHLVRRRGQEARLRCSPMKGHSHVYWYRQLPEEGLKFMVYLQKENIIDESGMPKERFSAEFPKEGPSILRIQQVVRGDSAAYFCASSTSLGWSTEAFFGQGTRLTVV.

This chain joins TRBV4-1 and TRBJ1-2; D gene unclear. CDR1 MGHRA and CDR2 YSYEKL come from the germline V gene. V lost 5 bases and J lost 0, with 13 bases in between. This CDR3 has 15 residues. The chain's CDR3 is CASSALTQTNYGYTF. The CDR3 DNA sequence: TGCGCCAGCAGCGCTTTAACCCAGACTAACTATGGCTACACCTTC.